These 2 T cell receptor beta chains originate from one sample sequenced in a study of T cells expressing NK-cell markers. TCRdb reprocessed the 5' RACE reads and keeps a single row for each CDR3 protein, giving no DNA. The listing records roughly 180,000 distinct CDR3 sequences. The sample consisted of blood T cells: a sorted CD56 or NKG2C T cell subset, CD4+ or CD8+ T cells, or bulk PBMC T cells (not recorded which). These receptors were collected from a woman aged 18-70 years in good health.

The chain carries TRBV2 and TRBJ2-2; TCRdb's D gene call, TRBD2, goes unchecked for lack of DNA. Germline V lookup: CDR1 SNHLY, CDR2 FYNNEI. The CDR3 extends over 15 amino acids. The CDR3 protein is CASSEWRTNTGELFF.

The chain recombines TRBV4-1 with TRBJ1-4; TCRdb indicates TRBD1, and absent DNA this call remains unverified. The germline V gene has CDR1 MGHRA and CDR2 YSYEKL. This CDR3 contains 15 residues. The CDR3: CASIDRGGSNEKLFF.